This T cell receptor (beta chain) was found in a study of blood T cell repertoires in COVID-19 (dated by TCRdb to 2019 to 2021). Regarding the research as a whole: Collaborator samples came from the United States, Italy and Spain and covered acute and convalescent phases of COVID-19. HLA class I and class II types, where available, came from metadata supplied by the sample provider rather than from assay-based typing. The samples were drawn from two sources: the first 160 participants of the ongoing ImmuneRACE study, and 1,000 to 1,500 subjects contributed by 6 global collaborators. The material from the prospective study consisted of cDNA or gDNA derived from T cells, B-cell-depleted T cells, or PBMCs. The dataset comprised deeply sampled blood TCRbeta repertoires from subjects exposed to, actively infected with, or recovered from COVID-19. A de-identified subject ID, COVID-19 status, age in years and sex were almost always included in the sample metadata. The repertoires were made available in a free public database intended to serve as a resource for research on the immune response to SARS-CoV-2. General findings and caveats noted by the study authors: The amount of clinical and demographic metadata varied by source and participant and was provided uncurated.

TCRbeta CDR3 regions were amplified from genomic DNA by means of the immunoSEQ Assay, a bias-controlled multiplex PCR. Processing in the source paper ran as follows. The number of nucleated cells in each sample was estimated by amplification of reference gene primers within the assay. Sequence reads were collapsed and filtered to measure the absolute abundance of every unique TCRbeta CDR3 rearrangement. For each sample, productive Simpson clonality was calculated as the square root of Simpson's diversity index over productive rearrangements. In TCRdb, the immuneACCESS table is reduced to in-frame sequences with V and J assigned. These tables do not hold every clone; where another copy was compared, an unresolved V gene accounts for under half, and the others remain unexplained. V and J calls and clone size come straight from that table; D and trimming were deduced from the DNA. The sample contains 180,000 or so clones, around four fifths of them found a single time. The ten largest clones represent 4.4% of the sample.

A word on this clone: What this receptor recognizes is not known. No per-base quality is available; no much larger clone lies one base away.

The CDR3 spans 15 residues, from the cysteine through the phenylalanine. Only the CDR3 portion is preserved as DNA: 45 bases, with reading frame beginning at the first base. Trimming takes 1 base off V and 6 bases off J; junction bases not matched to a gene: 4. The germline V gene sets CDR1 to SGHTA and CDR2 to FQGNSA. Participants in the prospective study were aged about 18 to 100 years, lived in about two dozen United States geographic areas, and enrolled through a virtual design. In the prospective study, participants were assigned to cohorts based on the clinical history participants reported in a screening survey and a study questionnaire. ImmuneRACE Cohort 3 recovered participants were defined by two consecutive negative NP/OP PCR tests, healthcare professional clearance, or symptom resolution. Each participant in the prospective study had whole blood, serum and a nasopharyngeal or oropharyngeal swab collected by mobile phlebotomists. Additional blood draws and questionnaires over an approximately two-month period could optionally be provided by prospective study participants. Before DNA extraction, prospective study blood samples were shipped either frozen or at room temperature.

Material for sequencing was PBMCs or T cells enriched from blood (not recorded which). The sequence was obtained from a woman in her forties or fifties who had recovered from COVID-19. Here the chain combines TRBV7-2 and TRBJ2-2; TRBD2 matches 8 bases in the middle. The bases read TGTGCCAGCAGCTTAGTCGGGGGGGCCGCCGGGGAGCTGTTTTTT. Translated, it reads CASSLVGGAAGELFF.